This record looks at one TCR beta chain sequence and its context. The antigen is undetermined. The sample comes from a study of cytomegalovirus exposure and HLA in healthy donors. Background on the study: In a previous analysis, 110 million or so unique TCR beta sequences were found from 150 million to 200 million T cells.

Researchers ran the PCR with 60 Vbeta and 13 Jbeta primers. Original analysis: Around 9.9 million shared chains were among the roughly 80 million unique TCR beta chains that a later analysis counted. Profiling relied on immunoSEQ multiplex PCR, and the TCRdb table lists in-frame clones only, not all of them. The V and J calls and clone size are taken from that table; D and trimming were inferred from the DNA. This table holds around 190,000 clones, roughly four fifths found once. Study results and limitations: In a later analysis, at a false discovery rate of 0.05, approximately 16,000 TCR beta sequences were associated with HLA alleles. Apparent HLA restriction characterized most CMV-associated TCR beta chains in a later analysis.

The V gene's germline CDR1 is MGHRA and CDR2 YSYEKL. Trimming shortened V by 1 base and J by 2 bases, and 9 bases separated the two germline ends. The CDR3 loop spans 14 amino acids. V gene TRBV4-1 combines with J gene TRBJ2-7, with D possibly being TRBD1 (5 bases). The sequence came from a woman aged 50 to 60 in good health and CMV-seronegative. The sample taken for sequencing was PBMCs. The CDR3 region is CASSQAGLTYEQYF. DNA for the CDR3: TGCGCCAGCAGCCAAGCAGGGTTAACCTACGAGCAGTACTTC.